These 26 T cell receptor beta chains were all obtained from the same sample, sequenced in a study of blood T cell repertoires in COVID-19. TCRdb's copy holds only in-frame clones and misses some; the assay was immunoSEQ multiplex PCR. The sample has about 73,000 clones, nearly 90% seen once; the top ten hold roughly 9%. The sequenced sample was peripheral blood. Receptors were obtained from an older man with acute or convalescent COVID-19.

The CDR3 coding sequence is TGTGCCTGGAGTGTACTTCCCACGGATACGCAGTATTTT. Its translation: CAWSVLPTDTQYF. The genes are TRBV30 and TRBJ2-3, with D unresolved. The CDR3 has 13 amino acids. Germline CDR1 is GTSNPN and CDR2 is SVGIG (reference sequence). V lost 0 bases, J lost 6 bases, and 10 bases lay in between.

The CDR3 DNA sequence: TGCGCCAGCAGCCCAGCGGGGGGAGGTTTAGAGACCCAGTACTTC. It specifies CASSPAGGGLETQYF. V is TRBV5-1 and J is TRBJ2-5; 9 bases agree with TRBD2. Germline V gene data show CDR1 as SGHRS and CDR2 as YFSETQ. Germline trimming cut 4 bases from V and 4 bases from J; bases unmatched to any gene: 8. The CDR3 has 15 amino acids.

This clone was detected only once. For the CDR3, the DNA is TGCGCCAGCAGACTCGACAGTAACACCGGGGAGCTGTTTTTT. It yields the protein CASRLDSNTGELFF. V and J are TRBV5-1 and TRBJ2-2, with TRBD1 as a possible D gene (5 bases). CDR1 and CDR2 from the germline V gene are SGHRS and YFSETQ. Trimming removed 5 bases from V and 2 bases from J, with 10 bases in between. The CDR3 loop spans 14 amino acids.

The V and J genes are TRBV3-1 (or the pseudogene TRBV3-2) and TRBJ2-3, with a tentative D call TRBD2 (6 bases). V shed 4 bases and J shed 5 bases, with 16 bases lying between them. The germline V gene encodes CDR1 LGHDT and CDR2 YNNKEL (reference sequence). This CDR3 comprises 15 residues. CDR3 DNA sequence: TGTGCCAGCAGCCCACTGGGGGGAGTGAAAGATACGCAGTATTTT. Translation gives CASSPLGGVKDTQYF.

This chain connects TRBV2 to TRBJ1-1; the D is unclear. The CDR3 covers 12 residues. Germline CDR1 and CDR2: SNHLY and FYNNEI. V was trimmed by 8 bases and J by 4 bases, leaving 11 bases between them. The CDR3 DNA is TGTGCCAGCGTTGAGGGAGGCACTGAAGCTTTCTTT. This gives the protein CASVEGGTEAFF.

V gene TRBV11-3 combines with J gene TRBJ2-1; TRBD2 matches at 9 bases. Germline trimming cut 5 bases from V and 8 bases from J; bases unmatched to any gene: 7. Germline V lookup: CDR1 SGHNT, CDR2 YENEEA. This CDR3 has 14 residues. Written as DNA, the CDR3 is TGTGCCAGCAGCAGGCGCGGGGGGGCCGATGAGCAGTTCTTC. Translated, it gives CASSRRGGADEQFF.

This chain's CDR3 is CAGATGNTEAFF. CDR3 in DNA: TGTGCCGGAGCTACAGGGAACACTGAAGCTTTCTTT. The chain uses TRBV11-2 and TRBJ1-1; a weak D match, TRBD1 (5 bases). The CDR3 covers 12 residues. V lost 11 bases and J lost 1, with 11 bases in between. Germline V lookup: CDR1 SGHAT, CDR2 FQNNGV. Full variable domain (remainder filled in from reference TRBV11-2 and TRBJ1-1): EAGVAQSPRYKIIEKRQSVAFWCNPISGHATLYWYQQILGQGPKLLIQFQNNGVVDDSQLPKDRFSAERLKGVDSTLKIQPAKLEDSAVYLCAGATGNTEAFFGQGTRLTVV.

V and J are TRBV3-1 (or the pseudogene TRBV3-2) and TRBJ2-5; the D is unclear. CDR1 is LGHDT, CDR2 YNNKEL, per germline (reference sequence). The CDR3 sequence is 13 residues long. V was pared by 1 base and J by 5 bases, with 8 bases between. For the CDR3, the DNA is TGTGCCAGCAGCCAAGGGTTTCGGGAGACCCAGTACTTC. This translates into CASSQGFRETQYF.

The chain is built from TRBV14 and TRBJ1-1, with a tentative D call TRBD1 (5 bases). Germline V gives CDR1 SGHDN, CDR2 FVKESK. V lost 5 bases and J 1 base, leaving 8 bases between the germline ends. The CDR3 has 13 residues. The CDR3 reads CASSYTGNTEAFF. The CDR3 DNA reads TGTGCCAGCAGCTACACAGGGAACACTGAAGCTTTCTTT.

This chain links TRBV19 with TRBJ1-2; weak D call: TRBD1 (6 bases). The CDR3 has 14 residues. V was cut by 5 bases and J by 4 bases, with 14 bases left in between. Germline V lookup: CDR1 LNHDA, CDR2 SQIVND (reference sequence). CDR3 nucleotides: TGTGCCAGTAGTCTCCCCACAGGGCGCTATGGCTACACCTTC. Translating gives CASSLPTGRYGYTF.

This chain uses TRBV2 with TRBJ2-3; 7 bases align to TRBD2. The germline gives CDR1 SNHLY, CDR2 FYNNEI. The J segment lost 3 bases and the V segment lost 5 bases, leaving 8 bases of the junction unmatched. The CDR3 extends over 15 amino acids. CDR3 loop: CASSRDSGGTDTQYF. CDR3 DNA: TGTGCCAGCAGTCGGGACTCCGGGGGGACAGATACGCAGTATTTT.

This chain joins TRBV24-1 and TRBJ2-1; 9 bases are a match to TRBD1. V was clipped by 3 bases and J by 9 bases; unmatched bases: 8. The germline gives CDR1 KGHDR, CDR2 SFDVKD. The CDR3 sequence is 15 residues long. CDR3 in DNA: TGTGCCACCAGTGATCGACGGACAGGGGAACGTGAGCAGTTCTTC. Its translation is CATSDRRTGEREQFF.

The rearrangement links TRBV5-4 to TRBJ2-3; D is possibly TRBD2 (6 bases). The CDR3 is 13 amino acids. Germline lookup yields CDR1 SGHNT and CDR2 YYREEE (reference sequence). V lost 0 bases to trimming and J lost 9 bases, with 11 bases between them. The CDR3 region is CASSLVEGSTQYF. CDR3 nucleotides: TGTGCCAGCAGCTTGGTGGAGGGTTCAACGCAGTATTTT.

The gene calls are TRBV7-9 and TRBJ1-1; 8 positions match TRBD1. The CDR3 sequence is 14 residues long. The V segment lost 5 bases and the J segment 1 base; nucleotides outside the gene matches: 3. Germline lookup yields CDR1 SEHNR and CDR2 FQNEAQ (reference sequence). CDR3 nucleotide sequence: TGTGCCAGCAGCCCCAGGGGGCGGAACACTGAAGCTTTCTTT. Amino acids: CASSPRGRNTEAFF.

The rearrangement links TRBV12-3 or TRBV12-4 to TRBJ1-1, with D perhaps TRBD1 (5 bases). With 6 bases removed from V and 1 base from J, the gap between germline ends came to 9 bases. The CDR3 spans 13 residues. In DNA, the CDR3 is TGTGCCAGCAGCCGGGGGGAGAACACTGAAGCTTTCTTT. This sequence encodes CASSRGENTEAFF.

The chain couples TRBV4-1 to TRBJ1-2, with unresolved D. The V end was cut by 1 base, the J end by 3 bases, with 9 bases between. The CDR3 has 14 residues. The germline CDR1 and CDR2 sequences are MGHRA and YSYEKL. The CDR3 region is CASSQGPPYYGYTF. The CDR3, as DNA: TGCGCCAGCAGCCAAGGTCCCCCATACTATGGCTACACCTTC.

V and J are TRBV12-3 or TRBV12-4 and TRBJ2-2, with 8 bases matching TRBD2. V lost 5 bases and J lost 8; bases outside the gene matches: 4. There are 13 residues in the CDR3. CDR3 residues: CASSRGGAGELFF. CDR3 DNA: TGTGCCAGCAGTCGGGGGGGGGCTGGGGAGCTGTTTTTT.

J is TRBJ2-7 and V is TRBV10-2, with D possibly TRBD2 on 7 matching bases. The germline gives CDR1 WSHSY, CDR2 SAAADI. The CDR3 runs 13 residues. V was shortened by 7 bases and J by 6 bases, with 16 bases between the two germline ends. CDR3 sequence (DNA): TGCGCCAGCAAAGGGGGGGATCGGTTCGAGCAGTACTTC. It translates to CASKGGDRFEQYF.

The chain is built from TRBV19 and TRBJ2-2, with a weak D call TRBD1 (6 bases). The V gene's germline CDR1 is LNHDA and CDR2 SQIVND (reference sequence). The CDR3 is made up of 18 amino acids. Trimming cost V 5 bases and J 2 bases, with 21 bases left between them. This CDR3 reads CASSATGHPVRNTGELFF. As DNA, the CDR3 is TGTGCCAGTAGTGCGACGGGACACCCAGTCAGAAACACCGGGGAGCTGTTTTTT.

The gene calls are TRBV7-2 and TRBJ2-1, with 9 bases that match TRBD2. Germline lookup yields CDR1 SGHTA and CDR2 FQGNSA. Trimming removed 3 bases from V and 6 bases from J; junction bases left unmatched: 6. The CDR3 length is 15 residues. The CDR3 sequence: CASSLVLAGSNEQFF. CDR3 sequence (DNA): TGTGCCAGCAGCTTGGTCCTAGCGGGAAGCAATGAGCAGTTCTTC.

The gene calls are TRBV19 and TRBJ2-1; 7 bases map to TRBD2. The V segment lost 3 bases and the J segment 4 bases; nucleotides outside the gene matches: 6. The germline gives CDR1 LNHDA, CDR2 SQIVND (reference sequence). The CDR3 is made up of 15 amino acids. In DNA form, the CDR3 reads TGTGCCAGTAGTATCGGGCTAGCGGATTACAATGAGCAGTTCTTC. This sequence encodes CASSIGLADYNEQFF. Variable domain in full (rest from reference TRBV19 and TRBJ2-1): DGGITQSPKYLFRKEGQNVTLSCEQNLNHDAMYWYRQDPGQGLRLIYYSQIVNDFQKGDIAEGYSVSREKKESFPLTVTSAQKNPTAFYLCASSIGLADYNEQFFGPGTRLTVL.

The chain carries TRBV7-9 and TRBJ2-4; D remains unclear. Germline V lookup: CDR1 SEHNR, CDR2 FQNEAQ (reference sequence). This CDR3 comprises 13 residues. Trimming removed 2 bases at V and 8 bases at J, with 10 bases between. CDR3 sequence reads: CASSLREVHIQYF. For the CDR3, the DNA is TGTGCCAGCAGCTTACGAGAGGTGCACATTCAGTACTTC.

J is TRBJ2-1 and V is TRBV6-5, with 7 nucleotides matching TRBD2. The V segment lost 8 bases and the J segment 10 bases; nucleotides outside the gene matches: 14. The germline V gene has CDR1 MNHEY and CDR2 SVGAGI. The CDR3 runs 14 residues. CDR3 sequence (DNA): TGTGCCAGCCGTTTGGACGGGACTATCGGCGAGCAGTTCTTC. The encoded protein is CASRLDGTIGEQFF.

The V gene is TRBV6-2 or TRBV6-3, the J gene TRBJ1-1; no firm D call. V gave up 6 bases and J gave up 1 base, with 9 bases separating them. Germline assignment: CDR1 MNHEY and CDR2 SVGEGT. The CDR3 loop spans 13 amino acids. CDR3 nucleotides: TGTGCCAGCAGCTTCGGGGAGAACACTGAAGCTTTCTTT. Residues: CASSFGENTEAFF.

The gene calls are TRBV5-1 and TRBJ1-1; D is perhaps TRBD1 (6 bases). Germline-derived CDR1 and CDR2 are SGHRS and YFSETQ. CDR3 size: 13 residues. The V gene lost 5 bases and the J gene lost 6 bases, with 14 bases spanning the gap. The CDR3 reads CASSTQGGPEAFF. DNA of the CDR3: TGCGCCAGCAGTACACAGGGAGGGCCTGAAGCTTTCTTT.

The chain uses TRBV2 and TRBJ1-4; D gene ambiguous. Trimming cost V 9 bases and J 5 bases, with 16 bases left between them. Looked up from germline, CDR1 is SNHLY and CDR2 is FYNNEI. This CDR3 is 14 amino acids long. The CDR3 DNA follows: TGTGCCAGTACGTGGAGTGGCATAAATGAAAAACTGTTTTTT. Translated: CASTWSGINEKLFF.